This TCR beta chain was sequenced during a study of blood T cell repertoires in COVID-19. The method was immunoSEQ multiplex PCR; TCRdb's version includes in-frame clones alone and lacks a portion of them. The sample yields some 200,000 clones, roughly 91% seen once. V lost 2 bases, J lost 1 base, and 17 bases lay in between. Germline assignment: CDR1 KGHSY and CDR2 FQNENV. The CDR3 length is 17 residues. This receptor was identified in a man between 35 and 55 years old with active or convalescent COVID-19. The sequencing input was peripheral blood. The chain is built from TRBV16 and TRBJ1-2; D might be TRBD1 (5 bases). CDR3 protein: CASSQRFAGPDNYGYTF. CDR3 nucleotides: TGTGCCAGCAGCCAAAGATTCGCAGGGCCTGATAACTATGGCTACACCTTC.